Described below is a single T cell receptor (beta chain) sequence and its context. The time point is: pretreatment peripheral blood. This sample stems from a study of PD-L1 blockade in urothelial cancer. Turning to the study itself: Males with bladder-origin urothelial cancer made up about 85% of the roughly 29 patients.

CDR1 and CDR2 (germline): WSHSY, SAAADI. The J segment lost 0 bases and the V segment lost 4 bases, leaving 7 bases of the junction unmatched. The CDR3 runs 16 residues. The table came from immunoSEQ multiplex PCR; TCRdb's copy has only in-frame clones and leaves some out. The sample includes roughly 63,000 clones, roughly 81% seen only once; the top ten take under 7.5%. The chain couples TRBV10-2 to TRBJ1-1; 8 bases fit TRBD1. This receptor was obtained from a man in his sixties or seventies with urothelial cancer. The sequences come from PBMCs, collected around atezolizumab (anti-PD-L1) treatment. The CDR3 loop reads CASSGLQGAMNTEAFF. CDR3 DNA sequence: TGCGCCAGCAGTGGGCTCCAGGGGGCCATGAACACTGAAGCTTTCTTT.